This T cell receptor beta chain was profiled in a study of TIL therapy for anti-PD-1-resistant metastatic lung cancer. Study summary: Median tumor mutation burden was 1.5 mutations per megabase.

The time point: pre-treatment sample, taken before nivolumab and TIL therapy. This was the immunoSEQ v3 assay. Survey-level samples got approximately 2.1 million read pairs; deep-level samples got about 5-6.5 million. Only in-frame clones appear in the TCRdb table, and some are missing; sequencing was by immunoSEQ multiplex PCR. The sample lists fewer than 60,000 clones, 65% to 90% occurring once. The V end lost 0 bases, the J end lost 5 bases, and 13 bases lay between the germline ends. The CDR3 extends over 15 amino acids. The germline gives CDR1 MNHEY, CDR2 SVGAGI. This specimen consisted of blood, obtained at baseline. This sequence joins TRBV6-5 and TRBJ1-1; D remains unclear. This receptor was obtained from a person aged 25 to 80 with non-small cell lung cancer. Here the CDR3 DNA reads TGTGCCAGCAGTTACTCGAGCTGGGTAGATACTGAAGCTTTCTTT. This translates into CASSYSSWVDTEAFF.